The clone carrying this T cell receptor beta chain turned up a few times. No antigen is known for it. At deep level, the assay was performed. Original analysis: With immunoSEQ giving junction-only sequences and no quality scores, filtering differed. The protocol was immunoSEQ multiplex PCR, while the TCRdb copy is restricted to in-frame clones and leaves out a portion. V and J calls and clone size follow that table, whereas D and trimming were derived from the DNA. The sample lists about 2,100,000 clones, about 93% seen once, with 1.5% to 2% in the top ten. The naive CD8 subset, CD45RO-negative cells positively selected for CCR7, excluded terminally differentiated effector memory CD45RA+ cells. Donors were Caucasian adults residing in Nashville, Tennessee, USA. CDR3 size: 13 residues. Germline loops: CDR1 MNHEY, CDR2 SMNVEV (reference sequence). V was trimmed by 2 bases and J by 6 bases, leaving 10 bases between them.

This entry belongs to a study of shared clonotypes between healthy human individuals. Notes on the study in general: Non-shared clonotypes had lower generation probabilities than clonotypes shared by all four sorted-subset donors.

The sequence came from a man in his late teens or twenties in good health. Some clones in this sample may be carry-over from other donors' samples. The specimen sequenced was naive CD8+ T cells from PBMCs. The chain joins TRBV27 to TRBJ1-1, with D tentatively TRBD1 (5 bases). The CDR3 reads CASSLVRESEAFF. CDR3 bases: TGTGCCAGCAGTTTAGTCAGGGAATCTGAAGCTTTCTTT.